This T cell receptor beta chain stems from a study of T cells expressing NK-cell markers. Looking at the study overall: From sorted CD3+CD56+NKG2C+, CD3+CD56+NKG2C- and CD3+CD56-NKG2C+ T cells came the TCR beta repertoires.

On this clonotype itself: No antigen is known for it.

Study conclusions and caveats: These clonotypes additionally ranked first within the CD3+CD56-NKG2C+ fraction of a few donors.

This CDR3 has 16 residues. For TCR beta, cDNA was produced by 5'RACE template switching with UMIs. TCRdb reprocessed the 5' RACE reads; each CDR3 protein has one entry and no DNA is given. The sample totals about 380,000 distinct CDR3 sequences. The origin of this receptor is a man aged 18 to 69 in good health. The sample was blood T cells: a sorted CD56 or NKG2C T cell subset, CD4+ or CD8+ T cells, or bulk PBMC T cells (not recorded which). The V gene is TRBV12-3 or TRBV12-4, the J gene TRBJ1-1; the D call from TCRdb, TRBD1, cannot be confirmed without DNA. CDR3: CASKFTGVRGGYEAFF.